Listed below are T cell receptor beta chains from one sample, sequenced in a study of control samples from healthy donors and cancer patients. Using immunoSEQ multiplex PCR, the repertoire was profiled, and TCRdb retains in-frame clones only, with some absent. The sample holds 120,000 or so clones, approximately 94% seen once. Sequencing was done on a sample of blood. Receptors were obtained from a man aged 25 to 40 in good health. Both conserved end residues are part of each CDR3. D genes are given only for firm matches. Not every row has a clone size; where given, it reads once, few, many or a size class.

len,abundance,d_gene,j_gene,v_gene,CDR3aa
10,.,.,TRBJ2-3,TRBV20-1,CSAETDTQYF
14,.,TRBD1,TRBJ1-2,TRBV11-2,CASSPAGTGLGYTF
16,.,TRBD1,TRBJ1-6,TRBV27,CASSSQTGGSLRPLHF
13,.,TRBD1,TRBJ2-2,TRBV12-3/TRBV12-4,CASSPWDRGELFF
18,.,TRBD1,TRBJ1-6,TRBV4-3,CASSQDARDRGLNSPLHF
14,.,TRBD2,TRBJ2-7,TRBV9,CASSRLAGVYEQYF
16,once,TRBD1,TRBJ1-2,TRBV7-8,CASSLGRDRLSEGYTF
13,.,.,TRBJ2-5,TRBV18,CASSPTGGRDQYF
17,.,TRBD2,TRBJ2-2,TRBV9,CASSLAWKSGDTGELFF
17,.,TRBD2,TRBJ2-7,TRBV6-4,CASSDSSRGVLAYEQYF